This T cell receptor beta chain stems from a study of blood T cell repertoires in COVID-19. Across the whole study: The study drew acute and convalescent COVID-19 samples from the United States, Italy and Spain. T cells, B-cell-depleted T cells, or PBMCs supplied cDNA or gDNA.

While infection was still active, Seattle patients were enrolled and then followed longitudinally. This CDR3 spans 15 amino acids. Trimming removed 2 bases from V and 0 bases from J; junction bases left unmatched: 4. Germline V gene data show CDR1 as SGHTS and CDR2 as YDEGEE. In the authors' methods: Amplification of reference gene primers was used by the study to estimate nucleated cell counts. Some clones are missing from TCRdb's copy, which holds only in-frame ones; the method was immunoSEQ multiplex PCR. The V and J calls and clone size come from that table; D and trimming were worked out from the DNA. The sample holds over 70,000 clones, approximately 90% seen once.

The V call is TRBV5-8, the J call TRBJ1-1, with TRBD1 matching over 7 bases. Sequencing was carried out using peripheral blood. The receptor's source is a man between 50 and 59 years old with COVID-19, enrolled during active disease. The DNA of the CDR3 is TGTGCCAGCAGCTTTCGACAGGGTCTGAACACTGAAGCTTTCTTT. Its translation is CASSFRQGLNTEAFF.